Presented here are 31 T cell receptor beta chains from one specimen sequenced in a study of blood T cell repertoires in COVID-19. Sequencing was performed with immunoSEQ multiplex PCR; in TCRdb, only in-frame clones are kept and a portion is missing. The sample has 70,000 to 75,000 clones, roughly 78% seen once. Sequenced material: peripheral blood. Source of these receptors: a man aged 55 to 70 with active or convalescent COVID-19.

The rearrangement joins TRBV29-1 to TRBJ1-1, with 7 bases matching TRBD1. Germline V lookup: CDR1 SQVTM, CDR2 ANQGSEA. Trimming cost V 6 bases and J 0 bases; bases outside gene matches: 4. The CDR3 contains 13 residues. The CDR3 bases are TGCAGCGTGTCGGGACAGATGAACACTGAAGCTTTCTTT. Translation: CSVSGQMNTEAFF.

The rearrangement joins TRBV7-9 to TRBJ2-7; 10 bases fit TRBD1. V lost 5 bases to trimming and J lost 3 bases; unmatched junction nucleotides: 7. This CDR3 comprises 15 residues. CDR1 SEHNR and CDR2 FQNEAQ come from the germline V gene (reference sequence). The CDR3 DNA is TGTGCCAGCAGCAAAGGACAGGGGGATATCTACGAGCAGTACTTC. Amino acid sequence: CASSKGQGDIYEQYF.

V usage is TRBV28 and J usage is TRBJ2-2; D unresolved. Between the trimmed V and J ends, which lost 3 bases and 1 base, there was a span of 6 bases. CDR1 and CDR2 (germline): MDHEN, SYDVKM. This CDR3 comprises 14 residues. The CDR3 spells CASSFLGNTGELFF. The CDR3 region has the DNA TGTGCCAGCAGTTTTCTAGGGAACACCGGGGAGCTGTTTTTT. Combining the CDR3 with reference TRBV28 and TRBJ2-2 gives the whole variable domain DVKVTQSSRYLVKRTGEKVFLECVQDMDHENMFWYRQDPGLGLRLIYFSYDVKMKEKGDIPEGYSVSREKKERFSLILESASTNQTSMYLCASSFLGNTGELFFGEGSRLTVL.

In its sample, this clone was seen a few times. The chain joins TRBV5-4 to TRBJ1-4; D gene ambiguous. CDR1 SGHNT and CDR2 YYREEE come from the germline V gene (reference sequence). V lost 3 bases and J 3 bases, leaving 12 bases between the germline ends. The CDR3 consists of 15 residues. CDR3 in DNA: TGTGCCAGCAGCTGGGGAGGGCGGGCTAATGAAAAACTGTTTTTT. It translates to CASSWGGRANEKLFF.

As for this clone: The junction shows a germline mismatch at one end, possibly a read error. This rearrangement joins TRBV2 to TRBJ2-5; possibly TRBD2 for D (8 bases). The CDR3 length is 12 residues. Germline V CDR1 and CDR2: SNHLY, FYNNEI. The CDR3 DNA reads TGTGCCAGCAGGGGACAGCGGGAGACGCAGTACTTC. Amino acids: CASRGQRETQYF.

The V call is TRBV5-1, the J call TRBJ2-1; TRBD2 matches 9 bases. V dropped 0 bases and J dropped 0; count of bases not matched to a gene: 1. The CDR3 spans 16 residues. Per the germline V gene, CDR1 is SGHRS and CDR2 is YFSETQ. The CDR3 loop reads CASSLVAGASYNEQFF. The CDR3 coding sequence is TGCGCCAGCAGCTTGGTAGCGGGGGCCTCCTACAATGAGCAGTTCTTC.

The V call is TRBV5-5, the J call TRBJ1-2, with D tentatively TRBD1 (5 bases). The length of the CDR3 is 14 residues. The germline V gene encodes CDR1 SGHKS and CDR2 YYEKEE (reference sequence). Between the trimmed V and J ends, which lost 2 bases and 4 bases, there was a span of 12 bases. This chain's CDR3 is CASSFGQGSYGYTF. The CDR3, as DNA: TGTGCCAGCAGCTTTGGCCAGGGCTCCTATGGCTACACCTTC. The whole variable domain, remainder taken from reference TRBV5-5 and TRBJ1-2, is DAGVTQSPTHLIKTRGQQVTLRCSPISGHKSVSWYQQVLGQGPQFIFQYYEKEERGRGNFPDRFSARQFPNYSSELNVNALLLGDSALYLCASSFGQGSYGYTFGSGTRLTVV.

This CDR3 is CASSSGTGKTQYF. The CDR3 DNA follows: TGTGCCAGCAGCTCAGGGACAGGCAAGACCCAGTACTTC. This sequence joins TRBV7-2 and TRBJ2-5, with 8 positions matching TRBD1. This CDR3 is 13 amino acids long. After removal of 4 bases from V and 6 bases from J, the junction contained 4 bases not matched to a gene. CDR1 and CDR2 from the germline V gene are SGHTA and FQGNSA. Filled out from reference TRBV7-2 and TRBJ2-5, the complete variable domain reads GAGVSQSPSNKVTEKGKDVELRCDPISGHTALYWYRQSLGQGLEFLIYFQGNSAPDKSGLPSDRFSAERTGGSVSTLTIQRTQQEDSAVYLCASSSGTGKTQYFGPGTRLLVL.

This clone was counted a few times. J is TRBJ2-3 and V is TRBV19; 9 nucleotides line up with TRBD2. From germline, CDR1 is LNHDA and CDR2 SQIVND (reference sequence). This CDR3 contains 15 residues. The trim removed 5 bases at V and 6 bases at J, leaving 9 bases unmatched. This CDR3 reads CASSEGGLAVDTQYF. The CDR3 DNA is TGTGCCAGTAGTGAGGGGGGACTAGCTGTGGATACGCAGTATTTT.

The chain couples TRBV6-2 or TRBV6-3 to TRBJ1-2; 12 bases match TRBD1. Germline V CDR1 and CDR2: MNHEY, SVGEGT. The CDR3 spans 16 residues. Trimming removed 2 bases from V and 7 bases from J; junction bases left unmatched: 8. CDR3 loop: CASSYPGQGAIGGYTF. The CDR3, as DNA: TGTGCCAGCAGTTACCCGGGACAGGGGGCGATCGGTGGCTACACCTTC.

This chain uses TRBV11-2 with TRBJ2-7; possibly TRBD1 for D (6 bases). The V end lost 5 bases, the J end lost 0 bases, and 11 bases lay between the germline ends. CDR1 and CDR2 (germline): SGHAT, FQNNGV. The CDR3 extends over 14 amino acids. The CDR3: CASSLTGNSYEQYF. The CDR3 DNA sequence: TGTGCCAGCAGCCTGACAGGAAACTCCTACGAGCAGTACTTC.

This chain connects TRBV29-1 to TRBJ2-7; 9 bases agree with TRBD1. This CDR3 has 13 amino acids. V lost 4 bases to trimming and J lost 7 bases; unmatched junction nucleotides: 8. CDR1 is SQVTM, CDR2 ANQGSEA, per germline. For the CDR3, the DNA is TGCAGCGTTGGCGGACAGGGGAGAGATGAGCAGTACTTC. This codes for CSVGGQGRDEQYF.

The chain is built from TRBV3-1 (or the pseudogene TRBV3-2) and TRBJ2-3; 8 nucleotides line up with TRBD2. The CDR3 loop spans 16 amino acids. With 3 bases clipped from V and 0 bases from J, the junction kept 5 bases outside the gene matches. Germline V gives CDR1 LGHDT, CDR2 YNNKEL (reference sequence). CDR3 region: CASSQGAGGSTDTQYF. The DNA for the CDR3 is TGTGCCAGCAGCCAGGGCGCGGGGGGTAGCACAGATACGCAGTATTTT.

The chain links TRBV10-3 to TRBJ1-1; D is unclear. Trimming left V 4 bases short and J 6 bases short, with 18 bases between. The CDR3 loop spans 15 amino acids. Germline V lookup: CDR1 ENHRY, CDR2 SYGVKD. As DNA, the CDR3 is TGTGCCATCAGTGTCGGGTCTTCCACCGTCTCTGAAGCTTTCTTT. It is translated as CAISVGSSTVSEAFF.

The gene calls are TRBV7-2 and TRBJ2-7, with 8 bases lining up with TRBD1. V trimming: 5 bases; J trimming: 5 bases; junction bases outside the gene matches: 8. Germline CDR1 and CDR2: SGHTA and FQGNSA. The CDR3 totals 14 residues. The CDR3 nucleotides are TGTGCCAGCAGCCGTGACAGGGGAGGCGACGAGCAGTACTTC. Its protein product is CASSRDRGGDEQYF.

Only a few counts were recorded for this clone. The chain joins TRBV7-9 to TRBJ1-2; 7 nucleotides align to TRBD1. After removal of 5 bases from V and 9 bases from J, the junction contained 12 bases not matched to a gene. This CDR3 comprises 14 residues. The germline gives CDR1 SEHNR, CDR2 FQNEAQ (reference sequence). This CDR3 is CASSVGGYGESYTF. In DNA, the CDR3 is TGTGCCAGCAGCGTAGGGGGCTACGGTGAGAGCTACACCTTC.

The rearrangement uses TRBV11-2 and TRBJ1-2; 8 nucleotides match TRBD1. The CDR3 length is 14 residues. V lost 5 bases and J lost 5; bases outside the gene matches: 7. Looked up from germline, CDR1 is SGHAT and CDR2 is FQNNGV. CDR3 loop: CASSDRDRIYGYTF. The CDR3, as DNA: TGTGCCAGCAGCGACCGGGACAGGATATATGGCTACACCTTC.

This clone occurred many times. The J gene is TRBJ1-1, the V gene TRBV18, with D tentatively TRBD1 (6 bases). The CDR3 has 14 amino acids. Trimming took 6 bases from V and 6 from J, leaving 17 bases between them. Germline CDR1 and CDR2: KGHSH and LQKENI. This chain's CDR3 is CASSQRQASPEAFF. CDR3 nucleotides: TGTGCCAGCTCCCAGAGACAGGCCTCGCCTGAAGCTTTCTTT.

The rearrangement links TRBV29-1 to TRBJ2-1, with D possibly TRBD2 on 7 matching bases. CDR3 length equals 13 residues. V was clipped by 2 bases and J by 4 bases, with 9 bases between them. Looked up from germline, CDR1 is SQVTM and CDR2 is ANQGSEA. CDR3 bases: TGCAGCGTTGAAAAGGGGGGGTACAATGAGCAGTTCTTC. Encoded protein: CSVEKGGYNEQFF.

The rearrangement uses TRBV18 and TRBJ2-2, with 10 bases matching TRBD1. V was clipped by 7 bases and J by 3 bases; unmatched bases: 5. CDR3 length: 15 amino acids. CDR1 is KGHSH and CDR2 is LQKENI in the germline V gene. CDR3 loop: CASWQGTGDTGELFF. For the CDR3, the DNA is TGTGCCAGCTGGCAAGGGACAGGGGACACCGGGGAGCTGTTTTTT. Together with reference TRBV18 and TRBJ2-2, the CDR3 gives the full variable domain: NAGVMQNPRHLVRRRGQEARLRCSPMKGHSHVYWYRQLPEEGLKFMVYLQKENIIDESGMPKERFSAEFPKEGPSILRIQQVVRGDSAAYFCASWQGTGDTGELFFGEGSRLTVL.

This clone was seen a handful of times. The genes are TRBV4-1 and TRBJ1-1; D is possibly TRBD1 (6 bases). The CDR3 contains 16 residues. Germline CDR1 MGHRA, CDR2 YSYEKL. Trimming cost V 5 bases and J 6 bases, with 22 bases left between them. CDR3 protein: CASSGGRVRTLAEAFF. The CDR3 bases are TGCGCCAGCAGCGGGGGCAGAGTTAGGACACTGGCTGAAGCTTTCTTT.

The chain employs TRBV7-6 and TRBJ2-7, with 11 bases identical to TRBD2. Germline V lookup: CDR1 SGHVS, CDR2 FNYEAQ. J gave up 2 bases and V 5 bases, and 11 bases lay outside the gene matches. The CDR3 is 17 amino acids. CDR3 protein: CASSPLLLAGETYEQYF. CDR3 nucleotides: TGTGCCAGCAGCCCCCTCCTACTAGCGGGGGAGACCTACGAGCAGTACTTC.

This clone was picked up a small number of times. V and J are TRBV7-2 and TRBJ1-1; 7 positions agree with TRBD1. The CDR3 consists of 19 residues. Germline V lookup: CDR1 SGHTA, CDR2 FQGNSA. V dropped 5 bases and J dropped 4; count of bases not matched to a gene: 22. In nucleotides, the CDR3 is TGTGCCAGCAGCGACGGGACAGCTATGTTGTCTCGTATATCCACTGAAGCTTTCTTT. Translation gives CASSDGTAMLSRISTEAFF.

Only a few counts were recorded for this clone. The chain combines TRBV19 with TRBJ2-7, with TRBD1 identical over 10 bases. This CDR3 region has 16 residues. In germline, CDR1 is LNHDA, CDR2 SQIVND (reference sequence). V shed 3 bases and J 4 bases; nucleotides not matched to a gene: 9. DNA for the CDR3: TGTGCCAGTAGTATCTCCTCGGGGACAGGGGTATACGAGCAGTACTTC. Its protein product is CASSISSGTGVYEQYF.

The V gene is TRBV30, the J gene TRBJ2-3; 8 nucleotides match TRBD2. Germline V CDR1 and CDR2: GTSNPN, SVGIG (reference sequence). The ends lost 4 bases at V and 0 bases at J; junction bases unmatched: 6. This CDR3 comprises 15 residues. CDR3 DNA sequence: TGTGCCTGGAACTCAGCGGGGGCTAGCACAGATACGCAGTATTTT. This codes for CAWNSAGASTDTQYF. Variable domain in full (rest from reference TRBV30 and TRBJ2-3): SQTIHQWPATLVQPVGSPLSLECTVEGTSNPNLYWYRQAAGRGLQLLFYSVGIGQISSEVPQNLSASRPQDRQFILSSKKLLLSDSGFYLCAWNSAGASTDTQYFGPGTRLTVL.

J is TRBJ2-2 and V is TRBV10-1, with 7 bases fitting TRBD1. The CDR3 is 18 residues long. The V segment lost 0 bases and the J segment 0 bases; nucleotides outside the gene matches: 7. Germline values: CDR1 WNHNN, CDR2 SYGVQD (reference sequence). CDR3 in amino acids: CASSESRTGPPNTGELFF. Here the CDR3 DNA reads TGCGCCAGCAGTGAGTCTCGGACAGGCCCCCCGAACACCGGGGAGCTGTTTTTT.

The chain has TRBV7-9 and TRBJ2-7; 8 positions match TRBD2. Germline CDR1 reads SEHNR; CDR2 reads FQNEAQ (reference sequence). The CDR3 sequence is 15 residues long. The trim removed 3 bases at V and 0 bases at J, leaving 4 bases unmatched. CDR3 loop: CASSFPGGGSYEQYF. CDR3 nucleotide sequence: TGTGCCAGCAGCTTCCCGGGAGGGGGCTCCTACGAGCAGTACTTC.

This chain joins TRBV24-1 and TRBJ1-5, with TRBD1 identical over 7 bases. The V segment lost 7 bases and the J segment 1 base; nucleotides outside the gene matches: 0. The CDR3 contains 13 residues. CDR1 is KGHDR, CDR2 SFDVKD, per germline. The CDR3 region is CATRQGSNQPQHF. CDR3 nucleotide sequence: TGTGCCACCAGACAGGGGAGCAATCAGCCCCAGCATTTT.

This rearrangement joins TRBV5-4 to TRBJ2-7; 8 nucleotides agree with TRBD2. Germline V gene lookup returns CDR1 SGHNT and CDR2 YYREEE (reference sequence). Unmatched junction bases numbered 10, after V lost 0 bases and J lost 5 bases. There are 16 residues in the CDR3. The CDR3 loop is CASSLESFGGANEQYF. The CDR3 DNA reads TGTGCCAGCAGCTTGGAGTCCTTCGGGGGGGCCAACGAGCAGTACTTC.

This clone qualifies as medium-sized. The chain couples TRBV27 to TRBJ1-1, with D possibly matching TRBD1 (5 bases). Germline V lookup: CDR1 MNHEY, CDR2 SMNVEV (reference sequence). This CDR3 has 16 amino acids. The V end lost 8 bases, the J end lost 0 bases, and 19 bases lay between the germline ends. Here the CDR3 DNA reads TGTGCCAGCCTTAGATCCCGGGACTTATTGAACACTGAAGCTTTCTTT. Translation: CASLRSRDLLNTEAFF.

The rearrangement uses TRBV5-1 and TRBJ2-7; D perhaps matches TRBD1 (6 bases). Germline V lookup: CDR1 SGHRS, CDR2 YFSETQ. Trimming left V 1 base short and J 7 bases short, with 18 bases between. The CDR3 runs 15 residues. CDR3 loop: CASSLPLDGGGEQYF. The CDR3 nucleotides are TGCGCCAGCAGCTTGCCGCTTGATGGGGGCGGTGAGCAGTACTTC.